The rows below give T cell receptor beta chains drawn from one sample of a study of early T cells in non-severe SARS-CoV-2 infection. In TCRdb, the 5' RACE reads were re-called with MiXCR into one record per CDR3 protein. The sample has 30,000 to 40,000 distinct CDR3 sequences, around 5% seen once. The sequenced sample was whole blood. Every receptor here comes from an adult who was a healthcare worker with PCR-confirmed SARS-CoV-2 infection or an uninfected control (not recorded which). CDR3s include the opening cysteine and the closing phenylalanine or tryptophan. A D gene is named only where the DNA matches it firmly. A clone size is listed for some rows: how often the clone was seen (once, few, many), or a class if it is expanded.

v_gene	abundance	j_gene	d_gene	CDR3aa	CDR3nt
TRBV7-6	many	TRBJ2-6	-	CASSLLGTSGANVLTF	TGTGCCAGCAGCTTACTGGGGACCTCTGGGGCCAACGTCCTGACTTTC
TRBV19	-	TRBJ1-6	-	CATDLVYRSDNSPLHF	TGTGCCACCGACTTGGTCTACAGGTCCGATAATTCACCCCTCCACTTT
TRBV28	medium-sized	TRBJ1-2	-	CASSQVGSNGYTF	TGTGCCAGCAGTCAAGTAGGGTCCAATGGCTACACCTTC
TRBV7-8	few	TRBJ2-7	-	CASSLDSRGSYEQYF	TGTGCCAGCAGCTTGGACAGCCGTGGCTCCTACGAGCAGTACTTC
TRBV20-1	many	TRBJ1-1	TRBD1	CSVGTGDFNTEAFF	TGCAGTGTTGGGACAGGGGACTTTAACACTGAAGCTTTCTTT
TRBV28	-	TRBJ2-1	TRBD2	CASSPDLAGGPNEQFF	TGTGCCAGCAGTCCTGACCTAGCGGGGGGGCCCAATGAGCAGTTCTTC
TRBV7-8	many	TRBJ1-4	TRBD1	CASSSRQGSGKLFF	TGTGCCAGCAGCTCCAGACAGGGGAGTGGAAAACTGTTTTTT
TRBV7-9	many	TRBJ2-7	-	CASSPITSGGQGYEQYF	TGTGCCAGCAGTCCCATTACCAGCGGGGGACAGGGCTACGAGCAGTACTTC
TRBV6-4	few	TRBJ2-3	-	CASSDSRYSTDTQYF	TGTGCCAGCAGTGACTCGAGGTACAGCACAGATACGCAGTATTTT
TRBV10-3	many	TRBJ2-5	-	CAISDSVQETQYF	TGTGCCATCAGTGACAGCGTCCAAGAGACCCAGTACTTC
TRBV7-2	many	TRBJ2-7	TRBD2	CASSVAGGLSYEQYF	TGTGCCAGCAGCGTAGCGGGGGGTTTGTCCTACGAGCAGTACTTC
TRBV20-1	many	TRBJ2-2	TRBD2	CSARAFSGTSHTGELFF	TGCAGTGCTAGGGCTTTTTCCGGGACTAGCCACACCGGGGAGCTGTTTTTT
TRBV29-1	many	TRBJ2-1	TRBD2	CSVEEVAGGYNEQFF	TGCAGCGTTGAGGAAGTAGCGGGGGGCTACAATGAGCAGTTCTTC
TRBV5-6	many	TRBJ2-1	TRBD1	CASSLAGGQGFWVEQFF	TGTGCCAGCAGCTTGGCCGGGGGACAGGGGTTTTGGGTTGAGCAGTTCTTC
TRBV5-6	many	TRBJ1-2	TRBD1	CASSPRDRGPYGYTF	TGTGCCAGCAGTCCCAGGGACAGGGGGCCTTATGGCTACACCTTC
TRBV7-9	few	TRBJ1-5	TRBD1	CASSDSSQGYQPQHF	TGTGCCAGCAGCGATTCGTCACAGGGGTATCAGCCCCAGCATTTT
TRBV30	many	TRBJ1-4	TRBD1	CAWSATGGIEKLFF	TGTGCCTGGAGTGCGACAGGGGGTATTGAAAAACTGTTTTTT
TRBV9	-	TRBJ2-3	TRBD2	CASSLTSASTDTQYF	TGTGCCAGCAGCCTGACTAGCGCGAGCACAGATACGCAGTATTTT